What follows are 23 T cell receptor beta chains derived from one specimen sequenced in a study of control samples from healthy donors and cancer patients. The repertoire was sequenced with immunoSEQ multiplex PCR; TCRdb's copy has only in-frame clones and lacks some. The table has around 94,000 clones, 85% to 95% seen once. The sequencing sample was made of blood. The receptors here all came from a woman aged 30 to 39 in good health.

This rearrangement joins TRBV29-1 to TRBJ2-3, with 13 bases that match TRBD2. The ends lost 6 bases at V and 5 bases at J; junction bases unmatched: 5. The germline V gene encodes CDR1 SQVTM and CDR2 ANQGSEA. The CDR3 covers 14 residues. The CDR3 DNA sequence: TGCAGCGTCACACTAGCGGGGGGGGTAGATACGCAGTATTTT. As protein: CSVTLAGGVDTQYF.

This sequence joins TRBV5-1 and TRBJ1-2; 12 nucleotides match TRBD1. This CDR3 spans 15 amino acids. V shed 4 bases and J 2 bases; nucleotides not matched to a gene: 3. The germline CDR1 and CDR2 sequences are SGHRS and YFSETQ. Written as DNA, the CDR3 is TGCGCCAGCAGCACGGGACAGGGGGCGAACTATGGCTACACCTTC. Translation gives CASSTGQGANYGYTF. Supplemented by reference TRBV5-1 and TRBJ1-2, the full variable domain reads KAGVTQTPRYLIKTRGQQVTLSCSPISGHRSVSWYQQTPGQGLQFLFEYFSETQRNKGNFPGRFSGRQFSNSRSEMNVSTLELGDSALYLCASSTGQGANYGYTFGSGTRLTVV.

CDR3 coding DNA: TGTGCCAGCAGCCCGGGGCAGGGGGCAGATAGCAATCAGCCCCAGCATTTT. Translated, it gives CASSPGQGADSNQPQHF. The rearrangement links TRBV4-2 to TRBJ1-5, with 8 positions matching TRBD1. Per germline, CDR1 LGHNA and CDR2 YNFKEQ. J was trimmed by 0 bases and V by 4 bases; bases with no gene match: 8. The CDR3 length is 17 residues.

This chain links TRBV7-3 with TRBJ1-6, with D unclear. The V and J ends lost 3 bases and 0 bases respectively, with 6 bases between them. CDR3 length: 15 amino acids. The germline gives CDR1 SGHTA, CDR2 FQGTGA. CDR3 sequence: CASSLGSSYNSPLHF. In nucleotides, the CDR3 is TGTGCCAGCAGCTTGGGCAGCTCCTATAATTCACCCCTCCACTTT.

The chain has TRBV6-1 and TRBJ1-5; no definite D call. Germline loops: CDR1 MNHNS, CDR2 SASEGT. V was trimmed by 1 base and J by 0 bases, leaving 7 bases between them. The CDR3 is 15 amino acids. CDR3 sequence (DNA): TGTGCCAGCAGTGAAGGGACGGTTAGCAATCAGCCCCAGCATTTT. The encoded protein is CASSEGTVSNQPQHF.

In DNA, the CDR3 is TGTGCCAGCAGCTCTTCCATAGCGGGAGGCCCCACAGATACGCAGTATTTT. Translated, it gives CASSSSIAGGPTDTQYF. The rearrangement uses TRBV4-2 and TRBJ2-3; 10 nucleotides align to TRBD2. The CDR3 loop spans 17 amino acids. Trimming at V came to 5 bases and at J to 2 bases, leaving 10 bases not matched to a gene. Germline CDR1 is LGHNA and CDR2 is YNFKEQ.

This sequence joins TRBV10-3 and TRBJ1-5; 10 bases match TRBD1. After removal of 4 bases from V and 6 bases from J, the junction contained 6 bases not matched to a gene. Germline-derived CDR1 and CDR2 are ENHRY and SYGVKD. The length of the CDR3 is 15 residues. CDR3 coding DNA: TGTGCCATCAGTGTGGGGGGGGACAGGGGTCAGCCCCAGCATTTT. Its protein product is CAISVGGDRGQPQHF.

The chain links TRBV3-1 (or the pseudogene TRBV3-2) to TRBJ2-3, with D unclear. V shed 10 bases and J shed 8 bases, with 22 bases lying between them. From germline, CDR1 is LGHDT and CDR2 YNNKEL (reference sequence). The CDR3 is made up of 14 amino acids. The CDR3 is CATRKAESQSTQYF. The CDR3 bases are TGTGCCACCAGGAAGGCGGAAAGCCAATCTACGCAGTATTTT.

The chain couples TRBV11-2 to TRBJ2-2; 7 bases are shared with TRBD2. In germline, CDR1 is SGHAT, CDR2 FQNNGV. V trimming: 4 bases; J trimming: 1 base; junction bases outside the gene matches: 9. This CDR3 spans 17 amino acids. The CDR3 sequence is CASSWVSSGVNTGELFF. The CDR3 DNA follows: TGTGCCAGCAGCTGGGTTTCTAGCGGAGTGAACACCGGGGAGCTGTTTTTT.

The rearrangement links TRBV27 to TRBJ1-2; the D is unclear. The CDR3 consists of 14 residues. Between the trimmed V and J ends, which lost 6 bases and 0 bases, there was a span of 11 bases. Germline CDR1 is MNHEY and CDR2 is SMNVEV (reference sequence). Here the CDR3 reads CASSPRGANYGYTF. CDR3 sequence (DNA): TGTGCCAGCAGCCCCCGGGGTGCTAACTATGGCTACACCTTC.

This chain uses TRBV4-1 with TRBJ1-2; 8 bases line up with TRBD1. J gave up 7 bases and V 1 base, and 11 bases lay outside the gene matches. The CDR3 runs 16 residues. The V gene's germline CDR1 is MGHRA and CDR2 YSYEKL. CDR3 sequence reads: CASSQGQGPDRGGYTF. In nucleotides, the CDR3 is TGCGCCAGCAGCCAAGGACAGGGGCCTGACCGGGGTGGCTACACCTTC.

The chain couples TRBV29-1 to TRBJ2-5; D is possibly TRBD1 (6 bases). CDR1 is SQVTM, CDR2 ANQGSEA, per germline. The CDR3 has 14 amino acids. Trimming pared 0 bases from V and 5 bases from J, leaving 13 bases between. The CDR3, as DNA: TGCAGCGTTGAAGATTTGAGGGGGTGGGAGACCCAGTACTTC. Translation gives CSVEDLRGWETQYF.

The V and J genes are TRBV13 and TRBJ2-5; 9 bases align to TRBD1. Trimming at V came to 4 bases and at J to 5 bases, leaving 11 bases not matched to a gene. The CDR3 loop spans 16 amino acids. The germline CDR1 and CDR2 sequences are PRHDT and FYEKMQ (reference sequence). The CDR3 sequence is CASSYRGQGIEETQYF. CDR3 sequence (DNA): TGTGCCAGCAGCTACAGGGGACAGGGTATCGAGGAGACCCAGTACTTC.

V usage is TRBV5-1 and J usage is TRBJ1-1; 7 bases map to TRBD1. Germline trimming cut 5 bases from V and 0 bases from J; bases unmatched to any gene: 4. This CDR3 region has 14 residues. The V gene's germline CDR1 is SGHRS and CDR2 YFSETQ. Written as DNA, the CDR3 is TGCGCCAGCAGTCAGGACAGGCTGAACACTGAAGCTTTCTTT. Amino acid sequence: CASSQDRLNTEAFF.

The rearrangement joins TRBV12-3 or TRBV12-4 to TRBJ2-1; possibly TRBD2 for D (5 bases). V lost 7 bases and J 8 bases, leaving 12 bases between the germline ends. This CDR3 region has 12 residues. The CDR3 region is CASTPSYDEQFF. CDR3 nucleotides: TGTGCCAGCACCCCTAGCTATGATGAGCAGTTCTTC.

This chain links TRBV23-1 with TRBJ2-7; maybe TRBD2 (5 bases). TRBV23-1 falls under the ORF class, with uncertain function. The CDR3 loop spans 14 amino acids. V lost 4 bases and J lost 3, with 13 bases in between. The CDR3 nucleotides read TGCGCCAGCAGTCCACCCGCCCGGGGCTACGAGCAGTACTTC. The encoded protein is CASSPPARGYEQYF.

The chain uses TRBV3-1 (or the pseudogene TRBV3-2) and TRBJ2-1, with D possibly being TRBD2 (6 bases). The CDR3 is 15 residues long. The germline V gene encodes CDR1 LGHDT and CDR2 YNNKEL (reference sequence). The ends were cut back, 3 bases at V and 3 bases at J, with 12 bases in the middle. Here the CDR3 DNA reads TGTGCCAGCAGCCAGGAGGCGGGGCTCTACAATGAGCAGTTCTTC. Amino acid sequence: CASSQEAGLYNEQFF.

The chain couples TRBV6-5 to TRBJ1-6, with TRBD1 identical over 8 bases. Germline-derived CDR1 and CDR2 are MNHEY and SVGAGI. V dropped 7 bases and J dropped 10; count of bases not matched to a gene: 9. This CDR3 comprises 14 residues. The DNA of the CDR3 is TGTGCCAGCACCAACGGACAGGGAAGATCACCCCTCCACTTT. It encodes CASTNGQGRSPLHF.

This chain connects TRBV4-2 to TRBJ1-4; a weak D match, TRBD1 (6 bases). V was clipped by 0 bases and J by 0 bases, with 23 bases between them. Germline values: CDR1 LGHNA, CDR2 YNFKEQ. This CDR3 is built from 21 residues. This CDR3 reads CASSQDEAGTRRLATNEKLFF. The CDR3 DNA follows: TGTGCCAGCAGCCAAGACGAGGCCGGGACACGGAGACTTGCAACTAATGAAAAACTGTTTTTT.

The gene calls are TRBV6-5 and TRBJ1-1, with D unclear. V gave up 5 bases and J gave up 7 bases, with 8 bases separating them. CDR1 MNHEY and CDR2 SVGAGI come from the germline V gene. The CDR3 covers 11 residues. CDR3: CASSNEVEAFF. CDR3 nucleotide sequence: TGTGCCAGCAGTAATGAGGTTGAAGCTTTCTTT.

The chain is built from TRBV5-5 and TRBJ1-1; possible D gene TRBD1, 5 bases. V shed 4 bases and J shed 0 bases, with 19 bases lying between them. The length of the CDR3 is 17 residues. The germline CDR1 and CDR2 sequences are SGHKS and YYEKEE (reference sequence). CDR3 loop: CASSRGGQIFLNTEAFF. The CDR3 region has the DNA TGTGCCAGCAGCCGAGGCGGACAAATTTTCCTGAACACTGAAGCTTTCTTT.

The CDR3 DNA follows: TGTGCCAGCATACCATTGGGGGACCCCTCGAGGAGCTACACCTTC. It specifies CASIPLGDPSRSYTF. The chain employs TRBV6-5 and TRBJ1-2; tentative D call: TRBD1 (5 bases). The CDR3 spans 15 residues. Germline CDR1 and CDR2: MNHEY and SVGAGI. V shed 7 bases and J shed 9 bases, with 24 bases lying between them.

The V and J genes are TRBV5-1 and TRBJ1-5, with a possible D match to TRBD1 (6 bases). Germline assignment: CDR1 SGHRS and CDR2 YFSETQ. Trimming stripped 4 bases from V and 4 bases from J, with 15 bases between. CDR3 length equals 15 residues. The CDR3 DNA is TGCGCCAGCAGCCCCGGGACAATGCAAAATCAGCCCCAGCATTTT. Its protein product is CASSPGTMQNQPQHF.